This T cell receptor beta chain emerged from a study of cytotoxic CD8 clonotypes in ibrutinib-treated CLL. TCRdb's copy holds only in-frame clones and misses some; the assay was immunoSEQ multiplex PCR. Altogether approximately 48,000 clones are present, about half being singletons, with the ten largest covering about 33%. Germline V lookup: CDR1 SNHLY, CDR2 FYNNEI. Trimming at V came to 6 bases and at J to 6 bases, leaving 4 bases not matched to a gene. The CDR3 consists of 13 residues. Sample: PBMCs, taken after 12 months of ibrutinib treatment. The J gene is TRBJ1-5, the V gene TRBV2, with 8 bases matching TRBD1. The TCR sequence derives from a human donor with chronic lymphocytic leukemia. CDR3 DNA sequence: TGTGCCAGCAGGGGGACAGGAGGTCAGCCCCAGCATTTT. It codes for CASRGTGGQPQHF.